The 32 T cell receptor beta chains below come from one sample, sequenced in a study of T cells after posttransplantation cyclophosphamide. The data were produced by immunoSEQ multiplex PCR, yet TCRdb's version contains in-frame clones alone and is incomplete. The sample carries more than 60,000 clones, about 94% recorded once. Sequencing was done on a sample of PBMCs. These receptor sequences come from a woman aged 30 to 39 in good health and a related stem cell transplant donor.

V and J are TRBV15 and TRBJ1-6; D may be TRBD1 (5 bases). CDR1 is LNHNV, CDR2 YYDKDF, per germline (reference sequence). Trimming cost V 4 bases and J 10 bases, with 20 bases left between them. The CDR3 has 16 amino acids. The CDR3 nucleotides read TGTGCCACCAGCACCCGAAGGGTGGGGTGGGGGTCACCCCTCCACTTT. As protein: CATSTRRVGWGSPLHF. The full variable domain, completed using reference TRBV15 and TRBJ1-6, is DAMVIQNPRYQVTQFGKPVTLSCSQTLNHNVMYWYQQKSSQAPKLLFHYYDKDFNNEADTPDNFQSRRPNTSFCFLDIRSPGLGDTAMYLCATSTRRVGWGSPLHFGNGTRLTVT.

The chain uses TRBV11-2 and TRBJ2-7, with no clear D. Trimming pared 2 bases from V and 4 bases from J, leaving 6 bases between. The CDR3 runs 12 residues. Germline loops: CDR1 SGHAT, CDR2 FQNNGV. The CDR3 nucleotides are TGTGCCAGCAGCTTAAGGCCATACGAGCAGTACTTC. Residues: CASSLRPYEQYF.

This chain connects TRBV4-2 to TRBJ2-2; D tentatively reads TRBD1 or TRBD2 (7 bases each). Trimming took 6 bases from V and 7 from J, leaving 15 bases between them. The CDR3 is 14 amino acids. Germline lookup yields CDR1 LGHNA and CDR2 YNFKEQ. The CDR3: CASSHTGEGGELFF. The CDR3 DNA follows: TGTGCCAGCAGTCACACAGGGGAGGGCGGGGAGCTGTTTTTT.

This chain joins TRBV7-9 and TRBJ1-2; 7 bases align to TRBD1. The CDR3 is 17 amino acids. Germline loops: CDR1 SEHNR, CDR2 FQNEAQ (reference sequence). V dropped 4 bases and J dropped 3; count of bases not matched to a gene: 14. This CDR3 is CASSSPPVGQGDYGYTF. DNA for the CDR3: TGTGCCAGCAGCTCACCCCCGGTAGGGCAGGGGGACTATGGCTACACCTTC.

V is TRBV27 and J is TRBJ2-5; the match to TRBD2 covers 12 bases. The CDR3 is 16 residues long. The trim removed 6 bases at V and 2 bases at J, leaving 7 bases unmatched. CDR1 is MNHEY, CDR2 SMNVEV, per germline (reference sequence). CDR3 protein: CASRTGLAGLQETQYF. CDR3 nucleotides: TGTGCCAGCAGAACTGGACTAGCGGGGCTTCAAGAGACCCAGTACTTC.

The chain joins TRBV18 to TRBJ1-1; D gene uncertain. V was shortened by 3 bases and J by 0 bases, with 14 bases between the two germline ends. The germline V gene encodes CDR1 KGHSH and CDR2 LQKENI. The length of the CDR3 is 16 residues. CDR3 sequence: CASSPKTASLNTEAFF. The CDR3, as DNA: TGTGCCAGCTCACCTAAAACGGCCAGTTTGAACACTGAAGCTTTCTTT. The full variable domain, in which reference TRBV18 and TRBJ1-1 provide the parts outside the CDR3, is NAGVMQNPRHLVRRRGQEARLRCSPMKGHSHVYWYRQLPEEGLKFMVYLQKENIIDESGMPKERFSAEFPKEGPSILRIQQVVRGDSAAYFCASSPKTASLNTEAFFGQGTRLTVV.

This sequence joins TRBV9 and TRBJ1-3; D remains unclear. Germline assignment: CDR1 SGDLS and CDR2 YYNGEE. The CDR3 runs 16 residues. Trimming left V 0 bases short and J 0 bases short, with 10 bases between. The CDR3 protein is CASSVAATVSGNTIYF. CDR3 DNA sequence: TGTGCCAGCAGCGTAGCTGCTACAGTCTCTGGAAACACCATATATTTT.

The chain combines TRBV7-2 with TRBJ2-3; D is unclear. Trimming removed 4 bases at V and 2 bases at J, with 4 bases between. CDR3 size: 12 residues. Germline V CDR1 and CDR2: SGHTA, FQGNSA. This chain's CDR3 is CASSYLTDTQYF. CDR3 in DNA: TGTGCCAGCAGCTACCTCACAGATACGCAGTATTTT.

The rearrangement joins TRBV4-3 to TRBJ2-7; D possibly corresponds to TRBD1 (5 bases). With 4 bases removed from V and 2 bases from J, the gap between germline ends came to 15 bases. Looked up from germline, CDR1 is LGHNA and CDR2 is YSLEER. This CDR3 has 15 amino acids. In nucleotides, the CDR3 is TGCGCCAGCAGCCCATACAGGACGGTACCCTACGAGCAGTACTTC. This sequence encodes CASSPYRTVPYEQYF.

The chain combines TRBV4-3 with TRBJ2-5; D is unclear. The CDR3 has 14 residues. Trimming removed 0 bases from V and 6 bases from J, with 11 bases in between. Germline V gene sequence: CDR1 LGHNA, CDR2 YSLEER. CDR3 region: CASSQETGSKTQYF. The CDR3 DNA follows: TGCGCCAGCAGCCAAGAAACGGGCTCAAAGACCCAGTACTTC.

The V call is TRBV28, the J call TRBJ1-5; weak D call: TRBD1 (5 bases). This CDR3 is 13 amino acids long. V was pared by 5 bases and J by 7 bases, with 12 bases between. In germline, CDR1 is MDHEN, CDR2 SYDVKM. The CDR3 nucleotides are TGTGCCAGCAGTCCGACAGTTACCCAGCCCCAGCATTTT. Translated: CASSPTVTQPQHF.

V usage is TRBV11-2 and J usage is TRBJ1-6; D call uncertain. The CDR3 is made up of 15 amino acids. Germline CDR1 reads SGHAT; CDR2 reads FQNNGV. V shed 1 base and J shed 6 bases, with 10 bases lying between them. The CDR3 sequence: CASSLAGVINSPLHF. CDR3 coding DNA: TGTGCCAGCAGCTTAGCCGGAGTCATTAATTCACCCCTCCACTTT.

The J gene is TRBJ1-2, the V gene TRBV10-1; TRBD1 might be the D (5 bases). Germline V gene data show CDR1 as WNHNN and CDR2 as SYGVQD (reference sequence). CDR3 length equals 12 residues. The V end lost 0 bases, the J end lost 7 bases, and 6 bases lay between the germline ends. The CDR3 is CASSESRGGYTF. CDR3 nucleotide sequence: TGCGCCAGCAGTGAGTCGAGGGGTGGCTACACCTTC.

This chain uses TRBV6-1 with TRBJ2-7; D perhaps matches TRBD1 (5 bases). Germline CDR1 is MNHNS and CDR2 is SASEGT. The CDR3 contains 14 residues. Trimming stripped 6 bases from V and 2 bases from J, with 14 bases between. The CDR3, as DNA: TGTGCCAGCAGCCCGGACAACAATGCCTACGAGCAGTACTTC. It yields the protein CASSPDNNAYEQYF.

The chain has TRBV4-2 and TRBJ2-3, with 10 bases fitting TRBD2. Germline CDR1 is LGHNA and CDR2 is YNFKEQ. Trimming took 1 base from V and 0 from J; bases not matched to a gene: 4. The CDR3 is 17 residues long. The DNA of the CDR3 is TGTGCCAGCAGCCAAGGGCTAGCGGGGGAGAGCACAGATACGCAGTATTTT. Translated, it gives CASSQGLAGESTDTQYF.

V and J are TRBV18 and TRBJ2-7; the match to TRBD2 covers 11 bases. J gave up 2 bases and V 3 bases, and 9 bases lay outside the gene matches. The germline V gene encodes CDR1 KGHSH and CDR2 LQKENI. The length of the CDR3 is 17 residues. In DNA, the CDR3 is TGTGCCAGCTCACCTACTAGCGGGGGCCAAACCACCTACGAGCAGTACTTC. Translating gives CASSPTSGGQTTYEQYF.

J is TRBJ2-3 and V is TRBV6-5, with 7 nucleotides matching TRBD2. Trimming at V came to 4 bases and at J to 6 bases, leaving 7 bases not matched to a gene. This CDR3 is built from 14 residues. CDR1 and CDR2 from the germline V gene are MNHEY and SVGAGI. In DNA form, the CDR3 reads TGTGCCAGCAGTTTTGCGGGGGAAAGCGATACGCAGTATTTT. Encoded protein: CASSFAGESDTQYF.

V and J are TRBV6-5 and TRBJ1-2, with a tentative D call TRBD1 (5 bases). Trimming shortened V by 2 bases and J by 3 bases, and 10 bases separated the two germline ends. Per germline, CDR1 MNHEY and CDR2 SVGAGI. This CDR3 is built from 14 residues. The CDR3 sequence is CASSYARGDYGYTF. As DNA, the CDR3 is TGTGCCAGCAGTTACGCCCGGGGGGACTATGGCTACACCTTC.

For the CDR3, the DNA is TGCGCCAGCAGCTTGTCTAGGAATATGGGTTTGGATGAAAAACTGTTTTTT. This gives the protein CASSLSRNMGLDEKLFF. This chain links TRBV5-1 with TRBJ1-4, with D hard to call. Deletions cut 1 base from V and 6 bases from J, with 19 bases between. Germline lookup yields CDR1 SGHRS and CDR2 YFSETQ. The CDR3 length is 17 residues.

This chain uses TRBV5-1 with TRBJ2-3, with TRBD2 matching 7 bases. Trimming cost V 0 bases and J 1 base; bases outside gene matches: 2. Germline V gene lookup returns CDR1 SGHRS and CDR2 YFSETQ. This CDR3 contains 15 residues. The CDR3 region is CASSLGTRGTDTQYF. DNA for the CDR3: TGCGCCAGCAGCTTGGGGACTAGAGGCACAGATACGCAGTATTTT.

This rearrangement joins TRBV6-6 to TRBJ2-3; possible D gene TRBD1, 7 bases. The CDR3 runs 14 residues. In germline, CDR1 is MNHNY, CDR2 SVGAGI (reference sequence). V shed 3 bases and J shed 4 bases, with 11 bases lying between them. The CDR3 here is CASSYGGGADTQYF. The CDR3 nucleotides read TGTGCCAGCAGTTATGGAGGGGGCGCAGATACGCAGTATTTT.

For the CDR3, the DNA is TGTGCCAGCAGCTCATCCGGAGGCCCCAGAGATTACAATGAGCAGTTCTTC. Translated: CASSSSGGPRDYNEQFF. The chain combines TRBV7-3 with TRBJ2-1; possible D gene TRBD2, 5 bases. V was cut by 4 bases and J by 4 bases, with 20 bases left in between. The germline CDR1 and CDR2 sequences are SGHTA and FQGTGA. The CDR3 runs 17 residues. The variable domain in full, with the rest retrieved from reference TRBV7-3 and TRBJ2-1, is GAGVSQTPSNKVTEKGKYVELRCDPISGHTALYWYRQSLGQGPEFLIYFQGTGAADDSGLPNDRFFAVRPEGSVSTLKIQRTERGDSAVYLCASSSSGGPRDYNEQFFGPGTRLTVL.

The chain employs TRBV29-1 and TRBJ1-2, with 9 bases identical to TRBD1. Trimming cost V 6 bases and J 4 bases; bases outside gene matches: 6. Germline CDR1 SQVTM, CDR2 ANQGSEA. This CDR3 region has 13 residues. The CDR3 is CSVSGTGSYGYTF. The CDR3 coding sequence is TGCAGCGTCTCCGGGACAGGGAGCTATGGCTACACCTTC.

V usage is TRBV30 and J usage is TRBJ2-1, with 8 bases matching TRBD2. With V trimmed by 5 bases and J by 3 bases, 6 bases remained unmatched. CDR3 size: 14 residues. CDR1 is GTSNPN, CDR2 SVGIG, per germline (reference sequence). The CDR3 reads CAWAGTSDYNEQFF. CDR3 nucleotide sequence: TGTGCCTGGGCAGGGACTAGTGACTACAATGAGCAGTTCTTC.

This chain uses TRBV7-2 with TRBJ1-2; possibly TRBD1 for D (6 bases). Germline V gives CDR1 SGHTA, CDR2 FQGNSA. The CDR3 contains 14 residues. V was clipped by 7 bases and J by 1 base, with 13 bases between them. CDR3 DNA: TGTGCCAGCACCTTGACAGGAGATAACTATGGCTACACCTTC. Residues: CASTLTGDNYGYTF.

V and J are TRBV5-1 and TRBJ2-5; D is undetermined. Germline V CDR1 and CDR2: SGHRS, YFSETQ. Trimming pared 1 base from V and 0 bases from J, leaving 7 bases between. The CDR3 has 14 residues. CDR3 DNA: TGCGCCAGCAGCTTGAACGCTAACCAAGAGACCCAGTACTTC. This codes for CASSLNANQETQYF.

This clone was observed a single time. The genes are TRBV4-3 and TRBJ1-2, with 10 positions matching TRBD1. With 0 bases clipped from V and 3 bases from J, the junction kept 7 bases outside the gene matches. The germline gives CDR1 LGHNA, CDR2 YSLEER. The CDR3 length is 17 residues. The CDR3 protein is CASSQEPRDRGYYGYTF. The CDR3, as DNA: TGCGCCAGCAGCCAAGAGCCCCGGGACAGGGGTTACTATGGCTACACCTTC.

This clone was observed a single time. This chain joins TRBV28 and TRBJ2-3; possibly TRBD2 for D (5 bases). The CDR3 runs to 12 residues. The germline V gene has CDR1 MDHEN and CDR2 SYDVKM. V was clipped by 5 bases and J by 8 bases, with 11 bases between them. The CDR3 spells CASSAGGLTQYF. CDR3 DNA sequence: TGTGCCAGCAGTGCCGGAGGTCTTACGCAGTATTTT.

The CDR3 spells CASSNAATGGNTEAFF. The DNA for the CDR3 is TGTGCCAGCAGCAATGCAGCTACAGGGGGGAACACTGAAGCTTTCTTT. This chain joins TRBV5-4 and TRBJ1-1; 8 bases map to TRBD1. This CDR3 is 16 amino acids long. Trimming removed 4 bases from V and 1 base from J; junction bases left unmatched: 9. Germline V gene sequence: CDR1 SGHNT, CDR2 YYREEE (reference sequence).

The V gene is TRBV6-6, the J gene TRBJ2-1; the match to TRBD2 covers 8 bases. This CDR3 is 16 amino acids long. The V segment lost 6 bases and the J segment 0 bases; nucleotides outside the gene matches: 7. CDR1 and CDR2 from the germline V gene are MNHNY and SVGAGI (reference sequence). The CDR3 sequence is CASRKRGSSSYNEQFF. CDR3 DNA sequence: TGTGCCAGCAGGAAGCGGGGGTCGAGCTCCTACAATGAGCAGTTCTTC.

The J gene is TRBJ2-1, the V gene TRBV7-2; D gene uncertain. The germline V gene encodes CDR1 SGHTA and CDR2 FQGNSA. There are 12 residues in the CDR3. V was shortened by 5 bases and J by 13 bases, with 15 bases between the two germline ends. DNA for the CDR3: TGTGCCAGCAGCATAGATTTACATATACAGTTCTTC. Amino acids: CASSIDLHIQFF.

V usage is TRBV7-8 and J usage is TRBJ1-5, with a possible D match to TRBD1 (6 bases). With 5 bases removed from V and 0 bases from J, the gap between germline ends came to 17 bases. The CDR3 extends over 17 amino acids. Per the germline V gene, CDR1 is SGHVS and CDR2 is FQNEAQ. The CDR3 DNA reads as TGTGCCAGCAGCCCCCCCGGACAGAAATATAGCAATCAGCCCCAGCATTTT. Protein sequence: CASSPPGQKYSNQPQHF. The whole variable domain, remainder taken from reference TRBV7-8 and TRBJ1-5, is GAGVSQSPRYKVAKRGQDVALRCDPISGHVSLFWYQQALGQGPEFLTYFQNEAQLDKSGLPSDRFFAERPEGSVSTLKIQRTQQEDSAVYLCASSPPGQKYSNQPQHFGDGTRLSIL.